The present T cell receptor beta chain was sequenced within a study of sequential checkpoint blockade in melanoma. Study background: Randomization was 1:1 between first-line nivolumab→ipilimumab and ipilimumab→nivolumab. Both treatment sequences were followed by maintenance nivolumab.

Described treatment: randomized to nivolumab then ipilimumab (arm A) or the reverse (arm B). None of the patients previously received DNA-damaging chemotherapy. Live CD3+CD8+ CD19− CD56− cells were sorted from PBMCs. Sequencing was performed with immunoSEQ multiplex PCR; in TCRdb, only in-frame clones are kept and a portion is missing. The sample has 34,000 or so clones, roughly 85% seen once. The CDR3 spans 13 residues. CDR1 GTSNPN and CDR2 SVGIG come from the germline V gene (reference sequence). Trimming stripped 2 bases from V and 9 bases from J, with 14 bases between. The chain employs TRBV30 and TRBJ1-5; D is perhaps TRBD1 (6 bases). The input for sequencing was CD8+ T cells sorted from blood (inferred from file names), taken from a patient given nivolumab and ipilimumab in sequence. The clonotype comes from a human donor with melanoma. CDR3 DNA sequence: TGTGCCTGGAGTTACAGGGAGGGACGGCCCCAGCATTTT. The encoded protein is CAWSYREGRPQHF.